One sample yielded the 24 T cell receptor beta chains listed below, sequenced in a study of regulatory T cells in long-lasting Graves disease. Construction of the TCR beta libraries employed iRepertoire HTBI primers in conjunction with Arm-PCR of CDR3 regions. In TCRdb, the multiplex PCR reads were re-called with MiXCR into one record per CDR3 protein. The sample contains around 250,000 distinct CDR3 sequences, around 17% of which appear only once. Time point here: newly diagnosed GD, antithyroid drugs for less than 3 months. Making the TCR library involved RNA that had been extracted from PBMCs. The specimen comprised peripheral blood mononuclear cells (PBMCs), sampled at new diagnosis, from a patient treated with antithyroid drugs. The source of these receptors is a female donor with Graves disease.

This clonotype has a count of ten or more. This sequence joins TRBV11-2 and TRBJ2-3; D is unresolved. The CDR3 is 12 residues long. CDR1 and CDR2 (germline): SGHAT, FQNNGV. Between the trimmed V and J ends, which lost 2 bases and 3 bases, there was a span of 3 bases. The CDR3 here is CASSLKTDTQYF. The CDR3 DNA is TGTGCCAGCAGCTTAAAGACAGATACGCAGTATTTT.

A note on this clonotype: One base away lies a much larger clone, so this may be a sequencing read error. J is TRBJ2-5 and V is TRBV29-1; 7 positions match TRBD1. The CDR3 loop spans 12 amino acids. Germline V gene lookup returns CDR1 SQVTM and CDR2 ANQGSEA. The CDR3 loop is CSVVTGSGTQCF. In DNA form, the CDR3 reads TGCAGCGTTGTGACAGGGTCAGGGACCCAGTGCTTC.

Concerning this clonotype: Given a far larger clone just one base away, this is likely a sequencing read error. This chain connects TRBV20-1 to TRBJ2-1; tentative D call: TRBD2 (5 bases). The DNA end is more similar to TRBJ2-5, so the J call may be wrong. This CDR3 spans 15 amino acids. Germline CDR1 is DFQATT and CDR2 is SNEGSKA (reference sequence). For the CDR3, the DNA is TGCGGTGCTTCCCGACCCGGATGGGGAGAAGAGACCCAGTACTTC. It encodes CGASRPGWGEETQYF.

The chain carries TRBV18 and TRBJ2-7, with 7 bases aligning to TRBD1. V trimming: 5 bases; J trimming: 2 bases; junction bases outside the gene matches: 6. The CDR3 sequence is 14 residues long. The germline V gene has CDR1 KGHSH and CDR2 LQKENI. CDR3 region: CASSKGAETYEQYF. The CDR3 DNA is TGTGCCAGCTCAAAGGGGGCCGAGACCTACGAGCAGTACTTC.

This clonotype was picked up a small number of times. CDR3 in amino acids: CASGTQRGQSNTEAFF. In DNA form, the CDR3 reads TGTGCCAGCGGAACCCAGAGGGGACAGTCAAACACTGAAGCTTTCTTT. This chain connects TRBV5-8 to TRBJ1-1, with 7 bases fitting TRBD1. This CDR3 comprises 16 residues. The germline gives CDR1 SGHTS, CDR2 YDEGEE. The trim removed 7 bases at V and 2 bases at J, leaving 14 bases unmatched.

This clonotype was seen a few times. The V call is TRBV19, the J call TRBJ1-2, with D possibly matching TRBD1 (5 bases). Germline CDR1 LNHDA, CDR2 SQIVND (reference sequence). The length of the CDR3 is 14 residues. V lost 5 bases and J 8 bases, leaving 18 bases between the germline ends. CDR3 DNA: TGTGCCAGTAGTTCTCCGGGGGGGATGGAGGGCTACACCTTC. The encoded protein is CASSSPGGMEGYTF.

The chain is built from TRBV5-1 and TRBJ2-3, with a possible D match to TRBD2 (5 bases). V was pared by 4 bases and J by 4 bases, with 7 bases between. Germline assignment: CDR1 SGHRS and CDR2 YFSETQ. The CDR3 covers 12 residues. In DNA, the CDR3 is TGCGCCAGCAGCCGGACTGCAGATACGCAGTATTTT. This gives the protein CASSRTADTQYF. Drawing the rest from reference TRBV5-1 and TRBJ2-3, the complete variable domain is KAGVTQTPRYLIKTRGQQVTLSCSPISGHRSVSWYQQTPGQGLQFLFEYFSETQRNKGNFPGRFSGRQFSNSRSEMNVSTLELGDSALYLCASSRTADTQYFGPGTRLTVL.

This clonotype was seen at least ten times. The missing conserved phenylalanine or tryptophan at the end of this CDR3 makes a read error likely. The chain carries TRBV30 and TRBJ1-5; D uncertain. The V and J ends lost 3 bases and 1 base respectively, with 7 bases between them. The V gene's germline CDR1 is GTSNPN and CDR2 SVGIG (reference sequence). The length of the CDR3 is 13 residues. The DNA of the CDR3 is TGTGCCTGGAGGGACGGAAGCAATCAGCCCCAGCATCTT. This encodes CAWRDGSNQPQHL.

This clonotype was picked up many times. The rearrangement uses TRBV29-1 and TRBJ2-3; unclear D gene. From germline, CDR1 is SQVTM and CDR2 ANQGSEA. CDR3 length: 13 amino acids. V gave up 3 bases and J gave up 0 bases, with 7 bases separating them. The CDR3 coding sequence is TGCAGCGTTGAGGTGTTTAGCACAGATACGCAGTATTTT. Residues: CSVEVFSTDTQYF.

This clonotype has at least ten counts. The rearrangement joins TRBV6-1 to TRBJ2-7; D not resolved. The CDR3 runs 17 residues. Germline V CDR1 and CDR2: MNHNS, SASEGT. Trimming took off 5 bases at V and 2 bases at J, with 22 bases between the two ends. CDR3 amino acids: CASSNLQGFRQTYEQYF. For the CDR3, the DNA is TGTGCCAGCAGTAACCTTCAAGGGTTTCGGCAAACCTACGAGCAGTACTTC.

Notes on this clonotype: This clone may be a read error of a much larger clone one base away. The chain uses TRBV11-2 and TRBJ1-5; D unclear. The CDR3 extends over 15 amino acids. The germline gives CDR1 SGHAT, CDR2 FQNNGV. The CDR3 DNA is TGTGCCAGCAGCTCGACCGGGCTCGAAAATCAGCCCCGGCATTTT. Encoded protein: CASSSTGLENQPRHF.

In this sample, this clonotype turned up a few times. The gene calls are TRBV24-1 and TRBJ2-1; D gene unclear. The V gene lost 6 bases and the J gene lost 7 bases, with 9 bases spanning the gap. This CDR3 spans 12 amino acids. CDR1 is KGHDR, CDR2 SFDVKD, per germline. CDR3 DNA sequence: TGTGCCACCAGTCTGTCAGATAATGAGCAGTTCTTC. Translated: CATSLSDNEQFF.

The sample holds many counts of this clonotype. The genes are TRBV20-1 and TRBJ2-7; 9 bases are shared with TRBD1. The ends lost 3 bases at V and 5 bases at J; junction bases unmatched: 14. Looked up from germline, CDR1 is DFQATT and CDR2 is SNEGSKA (reference sequence). This CDR3 is built from 16 residues. Here the CDR3 DNA reads TGCAGTGCTAGTAAGCTAATGCCGGACAGGGGAGACGAGCAGTACTTC. Translation: CSASKLMPDRGDEQYF.

This clonotype was found many times. The gene calls are TRBV19 and TRBJ1-5, with 9 nucleotides matching TRBD1. CDR1 is LNHDA, CDR2 SQIVND, per germline (reference sequence). The CDR3 runs 15 residues. With V trimmed by 6 bases and J by 2 bases, 5 bases remained unmatched. DNA of the CDR3: TGTGCCAGTAGCAGGGACAGGGCCGGCAATCAGCCCCAGCATTTT. Its protein is CASSRDRAGNQPQHF.

This clonotype occurred many times. The rearrangement links TRBV27 to TRBJ2-5; D uncertain. V dropped 8 bases and J dropped 5 bases, with 18 bases sitting between them. This CDR3 has 14 amino acids. CDR1 MNHEY and CDR2 SMNVEV come from the germline V gene (reference sequence). The CDR3 region is CASRNPSAWETQYF. DNA of the CDR3: TGTGCCAGCCGAAATCCTTCGGCTTGGGAGACCCAGTACTTC.

As for this clonotype: Given a much more abundant clone one base away, this may be a read error. The V gene is TRBV20-1, the J gene TRBJ1-5; a weak D match, TRBD1 (6 bases). This CDR3 has 12 residues. The V gene's germline CDR1 is DFQATT and CDR2 SNEGSKA (reference sequence). DNA for the CDR3: TGCGGTGCTGCGGGACAAGATCAGCCCCAGCATTTT. Amino acid sequence: CGAAGQDQPQHF.

A note on this clonotype: A far bigger clonotype differs at one base, so this is likely a read error. V usage is TRBV6-5 and J usage is TRBJ2-3; 9 positions agree with TRBD1. This CDR3 is built from 17 residues. V dropped 2 bases and J dropped 1; count of bases not matched to a gene: 7. The V gene's germline CDR1 is MNHEY and CDR2 SVGAGI. Written as DNA, the CDR3 is TGTGCCAGCAGTTACCAAACGGGACAGGGCTGCACAGATACGCAGTATTTT. As protein: CASSYQTGQGCTDTQYF.

This clonotype was counted at least ten times. The chain joins TRBV10-2 to TRBJ2-7; 14 bases are a match to TRBD2. Per the germline V gene, CDR1 is WSHSY and CDR2 is SAAADI. V trimming: 0 bases; J trimming: 4 bases; junction bases outside the gene matches: 2. The CDR3 contains 16 residues. CDR3 region: CASSESRTSGRYEQYF. DNA for the CDR3: TGCGCCAGCAGTGAGTCCCGGACTAGCGGGAGGTACGAGCAGTACTTC.

This clonotype came up many times. This chain connects TRBV9 to TRBJ1-4; no definite D call. The V gene's germline CDR1 is SGDLS and CDR2 YYNGEE. Trimming removed 0 bases from V and 0 bases from J, with 3 bases in between. The CDR3 runs to 14 residues. The CDR3 here is CASSVGATNEKLFF. The CDR3 nucleotides read TGTGCCAGCAGCGTAGGAGCAACTAATGAAAAACTGTTTTTT.

Ten or more counts support this clonotype. In DNA, the CDR3 is TGTGCCTGGAGGGGGGACGGAGCGGTTTGGACCCAGTACTTC. Amino acid sequence: CAWRGDGAVWTQYF. This chain links TRBV30 with TRBJ2-5; tentatively, D is TRBD1 or TRBD2 (5 bases each). With 3 bases removed from V and 7 bases from J, the gap between germline ends came to 18 bases. The CDR3 runs to 14 residues. CDR1 is GTSNPN and CDR2 is SVGIG in the germline V gene (reference sequence). Full variable domain (outside the CDR3, taken from reference TRBV30 and TRBJ2-5): SQTIHQWPATLVQPVGSPLSLECTVEGTSNPNLYWYRQAAGRGLQLLFYSVGIGQISSEVPQNLSASRPQDRQFILSSKKLLLSDSGFYLCAWRGDGAVWTQYFGPGTRLLVL.

This clonotype was observed many times. The V call is TRBV28, the J call TRBJ2-3, with 12 nucleotides matching TRBD2. V was pared by 4 bases and J by 3 bases, with 5 bases of the junction left unmatched. Per the germline V gene, CDR1 is MDHEN and CDR2 is SYDVKM. CDR3 size: 16 residues. CDR3 loop: CASSSLAGGITDTQYF. Written as DNA, the CDR3 is TGTGCCAGCAGTTCCCTAGCGGGAGGGATTACAGATACGCAGTATTTT.

This clonotype occurred many times. The chain joins TRBV27 to TRBJ2-7; D may correspond to TRBD1 or TRBD2 (5 bases each). Germline CDR1 reads MNHEY; CDR2 reads SMNVEV (reference sequence). Trimming left V 2 bases short and J 9 bases short, with 17 bases between. The CDR3 spans 14 residues. This CDR3 is CASSLRGDSGAQYF. The DNA of the CDR3 is TGTGCCAGCAGTTTACGGGGAGACAGTGGAGCGCAGTACTTC.

The rearrangement uses TRBV11-2 and TRBJ2-1, with D possibly being TRBD2 (6 bases). Germline CDR1 and CDR2: SGHAT and FQNNGV. V dropped 3 bases and J dropped 7 bases, with 13 bases sitting between them. The CDR3 runs 14 residues. CDR3 in DNA: TGTGCCAGCAGCTTGGGGGGAACCCATAATGAGCAGTTCTTC. It codes for CASSLGGTHNEQFF.

Many counts were recorded for this clonotype. This chain joins TRBV9 and TRBJ2-2; maybe TRBD1 (5 bases). The CDR3 extends over 13 amino acids. V was clipped by 3 bases and J by 9 bases, with 12 bases between them. Germline CDR1 is SGDLS and CDR2 is YYNGEE. The CDR3 DNA reads as TGTGCCAGCAGCGGTACAGGTCACAGGGAGCTGTTTTTT. It codes for CASSGTGHRELFF.